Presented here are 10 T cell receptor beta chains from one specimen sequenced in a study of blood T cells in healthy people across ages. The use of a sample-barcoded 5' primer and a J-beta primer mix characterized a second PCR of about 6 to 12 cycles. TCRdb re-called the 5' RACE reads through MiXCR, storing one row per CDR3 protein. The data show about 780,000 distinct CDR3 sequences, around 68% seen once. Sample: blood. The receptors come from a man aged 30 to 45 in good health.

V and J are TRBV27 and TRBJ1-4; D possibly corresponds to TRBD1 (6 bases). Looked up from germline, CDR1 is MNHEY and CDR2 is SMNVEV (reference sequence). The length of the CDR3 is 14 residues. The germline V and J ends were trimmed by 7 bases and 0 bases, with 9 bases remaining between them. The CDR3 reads CASTRTATNEKLFF. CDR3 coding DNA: TGTGCCAGCACCAGGACAGCAACTAATGAAAAACTGTTTTTT.

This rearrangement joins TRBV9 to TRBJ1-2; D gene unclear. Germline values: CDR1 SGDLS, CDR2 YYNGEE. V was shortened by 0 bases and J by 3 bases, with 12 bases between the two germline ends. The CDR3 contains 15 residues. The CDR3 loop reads CASSVGGESDYGYTF. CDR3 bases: TGTGCCAGCAGCGTAGGTGGGGAATCGGACTATGGCTACACCTTC.

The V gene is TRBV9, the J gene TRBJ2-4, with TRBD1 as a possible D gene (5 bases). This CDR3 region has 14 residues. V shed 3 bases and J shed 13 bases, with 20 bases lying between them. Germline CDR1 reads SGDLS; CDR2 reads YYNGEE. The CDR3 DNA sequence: TGTGCCAGCAGCGAGCAGGGTCAGGACAATGAGCAGTACTTC. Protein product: CASSEQGQDNEQYF.

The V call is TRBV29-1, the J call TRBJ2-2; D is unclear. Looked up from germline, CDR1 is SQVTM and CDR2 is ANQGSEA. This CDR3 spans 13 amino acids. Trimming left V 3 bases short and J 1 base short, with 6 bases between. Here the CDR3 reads CSVDSVNTGELFF. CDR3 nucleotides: TGCAGCGTTGACAGTGTGAACACCGGGGAGCTGTTTTTT.

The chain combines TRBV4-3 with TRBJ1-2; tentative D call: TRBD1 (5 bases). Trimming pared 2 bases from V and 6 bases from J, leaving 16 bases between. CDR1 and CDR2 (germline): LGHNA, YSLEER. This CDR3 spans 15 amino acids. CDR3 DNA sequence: TGCGCCAGCAGCCAACGGGACCGCGAGAGCAATGGCTACACCTTC. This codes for CASSQRDRESNGYTF.

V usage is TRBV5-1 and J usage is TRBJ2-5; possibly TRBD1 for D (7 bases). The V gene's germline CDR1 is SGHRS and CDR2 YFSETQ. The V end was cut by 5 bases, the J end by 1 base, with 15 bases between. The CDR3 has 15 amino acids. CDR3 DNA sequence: TGCGCCAGCAGTCCGGAGGGGGCCCCCCAAGAGACCCAGTACTTC. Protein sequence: CASSPEGAPQETQYF. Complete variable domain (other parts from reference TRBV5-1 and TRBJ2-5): KAGVTQTPRYLIKTRGQQVTLSCSPISGHRSVSWYQQTPGQGLQFLFEYFSETQRNKGNFPGRFSGRQFSNSRSEMNVSTLELGDSALYLCASSPEGAPQETQYFGPGTRLLVL.

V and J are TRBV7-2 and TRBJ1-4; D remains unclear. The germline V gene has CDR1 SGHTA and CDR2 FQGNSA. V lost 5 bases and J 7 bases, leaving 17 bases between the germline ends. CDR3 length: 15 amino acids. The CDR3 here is CASSGRGKGGEKLFF. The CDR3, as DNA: TGTGCCAGCAGCGGTCGGGGAAAGGGAGGTGAAAAACTGTTTTTT.

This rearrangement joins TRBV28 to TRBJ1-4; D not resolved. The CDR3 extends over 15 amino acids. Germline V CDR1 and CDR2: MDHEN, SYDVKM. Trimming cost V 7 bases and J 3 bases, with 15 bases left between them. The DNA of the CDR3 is TGTGCCAGCAAGGAGGGAACGTCTCCTAATGAAAAACTGTTTTTT. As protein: CASKEGTSPNEKLFF. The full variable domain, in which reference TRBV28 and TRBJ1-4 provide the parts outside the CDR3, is DVKVTQSSRYLVKRTGEKVFLECVQDMDHENMFWYRQDPGLGLRLIYFSYDVKMKEKGDIPEGYSVSREKKERFSLILESASTNQTSMYLCASKEGTSPNEKLFFGSGTQLSVL.

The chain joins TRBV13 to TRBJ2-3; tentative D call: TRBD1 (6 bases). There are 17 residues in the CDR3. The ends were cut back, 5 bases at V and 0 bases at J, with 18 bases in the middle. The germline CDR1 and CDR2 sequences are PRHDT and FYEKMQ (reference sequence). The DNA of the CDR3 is TGTGCCAGCAGCCTACGACAGGCCTTCTCTAGCACAGATACGCAGTATTTT. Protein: CASSLRQAFSSTDTQYF.

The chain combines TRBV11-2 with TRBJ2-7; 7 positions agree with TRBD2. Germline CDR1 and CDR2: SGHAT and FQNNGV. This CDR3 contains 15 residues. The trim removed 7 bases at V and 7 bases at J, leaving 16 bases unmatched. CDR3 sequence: CASTTGGDSYNEQYF. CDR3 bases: TGTGCCAGCACCACGGGGGGAGATTCCTACAATGAGCAGTACTTC.